In this sample, the clone carrying this T cell receptor beta chain is medium-sized (0.01 to 0.1%). The antigen remains unidentified. The TRBV12-4/TRBJ1-2 clonotypes were amplified using barcode primers with ligated adaptors. Via MiXCR, TCRdb re-called the multiplex PCR reads, giving one row per CDR3 protein. The sample includes some 1,200 distinct CDR3 sequences, about 19% of them seen just once. Study observations and caveats: Naive CD4+ cells shared approximately 13% of tumor Treg sequences. In terms of TCR gene usage, tumor memory CD4+ T cells clustered together with blood and lymph node memory CD4+ cells, as well as with lymph node naive CD4+ cells. Greatest tumor Treg TCR overlap was with tumor naive CD4+ cells.

V was pared by 4 bases and J by 2 bases, with 8 bases between. The CDR3 has 13 residues. The sorted Tregs were CD4+CD25+CD127-/low cells. J is TRBJ1-2 and V is TRBV12-3 or TRBV12-4; perhaps TRBD1 as D (5 bases). Source material: Tregs sorted from blood. The clonotype was recovered from a female donor with breast cancer. CDR3 amino acids: CASSSRANYGYTF. CDR3 in DNA: TGTGCCAGCAGTTCCAGGGCGAACTATGGCTACACCTTC.